Each of the 6 T cell receptor beta chains below was sequenced from the same sample in a study of T cells in Graves' hyperthyroidism and ophthalmopathy. Amplified TCR beta CDR3 regions derived from RNA transcripts. A set of HTBI primers served as the primers for a first-round RT-PCR of the TCR CDR3. From the multiplex PCR reads, TCRdb called clonotypes with MiXCR, one entry per CDR3 protein. Of a few hundred thousand distinct CDR3 sequences listed, about 18% are singletons. The sample comprised blood. Receptors were obtained from a man aged 18-30 years with Graves' ophthalmopathy.

The table lists this clonotype with many counts. The gene calls are TRBV11-2 and TRBJ2-5; 7 bases align to TRBD1. Germline V gene data show CDR1 as SGHAT and CDR2 as FQNNGV. The CDR3 runs 13 residues. V lost 7 bases and J lost 7; bases outside the gene matches: 9. Here the CDR3 DNA reads TGTGCCAGCACCCGACAGGGCGTAGGGACCCAGTACTTC. It codes for CASTRQGVGTQYF.

This clonotype was seen at least ten times. The chain combines TRBV9 with TRBJ1-1; TRBD1 might be the D (6 bases). Germline V gene sequence: CDR1 SGDLS, CDR2 YYNGEE. The CDR3 consists of 15 residues. Trimming removed 4 bases at V and 3 bases at J, with 16 bases between. CDR3 DNA sequence: TGTGCCAGCAGCCCGAGACAGGTAAGGGACACTGAAGCTTTCTTT. Translation: CASSPRQVRDTEAFF.

This clonotype was recorded many times. The chain is built from TRBV5-1 and TRBJ1-2; D gene ambiguous. This CDR3 is built from 13 residues. Between the trimmed V and J ends, which lost 0 bases and 3 bases, there was a span of 6 bases. The germline gives CDR1 SGHRS, CDR2 YFSETQ. The CDR3 is CASSLAADYGYTF. CDR3 DNA: TGCGCCAGCAGCTTGGCGGCGGACTATGGCTACACCTTC.

This clonotype was seen a handful of times. The chain links TRBV6-2 or TRBV6-3 to TRBJ2-2; no definite D call. Germline CDR1 is MNHEY and CDR2 is SVGEGT. This CDR3 comprises 15 residues. Trimming removed 4 bases at V and 1 base at J, with 10 bases between. This CDR3 reads CASSLYDLNTGELFF. In DNA form, the CDR3 reads TGTGCCAGCAGTTTATATGACCTGAACACCGGGGAGCTGTTTTTT.

This clonotype was observed many times. The chain links TRBV24-1 to TRBJ2-1; 7 nucleotides line up with TRBD1. J gave up 12 bases and V 4 bases, and 5 bases lay outside the gene matches. The CDR3 loop spans 12 amino acids. Germline V gene lookup returns CDR1 KGHDR and CDR2 SFDVKD. CDR3 nucleotide sequence: TGTGCCACCAGTGAACTCGACAGGGCGCAGTTCTTC. Translating gives CATSELDRAQFF.

This clonotype was seen a few times. The rearrangement joins TRBV28 to TRBJ2-1; 9 nucleotides agree with TRBD1. This CDR3 is built from 15 residues. J was trimmed by 4 bases and V by 8 bases; bases with no gene match: 9. CDR1 and CDR2 from the germline V gene are MDHEN and SYDVKM. In DNA, the CDR3 is TGTGCCAGCCTAAGGGGGACAGGGACGTACAATGAGCAGTTCTTC. This sequence encodes CASLRGTGTYNEQFF.